A single sample gave rise to the 29 T cell receptor beta chains below, sequenced in a study of T-cell memory formation after mild COVID-19. One entry per CDR3 protein, called by TCRdb with MiXCR from the 5' RACE reads. The sample has approximately 190,000 distinct CDR3 sequences; roughly 18% are singletons. The sequenced sample consisted of PBMCs or a T cell subset sorted from them (not recorded which). These receptors were obtained from an adult woman who had mild COVID-19 (a few samples of this study predate the infection). Cell type and time point are not known.

This chain uses TRBV5-1 with TRBJ1-1; D unresolved. The CDR3 extends over 13 amino acids. The germline CDR1 and CDR2 sequences are SGHRS and YFSETQ. V lost 0 bases, J lost 3 bases, and 6 bases lay in between. CDR3 nucleotide sequence: TGCGCCAGCAGCTTGGCCTATTACACTGAAGCTTTCTTT. Protein: CASSLAYYTEAFF.

This clonotype was counted between two and nine times. V and J are TRBV7-3 and TRBJ2-1; the match to TRBD1 covers 8 bases. CDR1 is SGHTA and CDR2 is FQGTGA in the germline V gene. This CDR3 comprises 13 residues. J gave up 8 bases and V 5 bases, and 5 bases lay outside the gene matches. CDR3: CASSPPTGDEQFF. DNA for the CDR3: TGTGCCAGCAGCCCCCCGACAGGGGATGAGCAGTTCTTC. Filled out from reference TRBV7-3 and TRBJ2-1, the complete variable domain reads GAGVSQTPSNKVTEKGKYVELRCDPISGHTALYWYRQSLGQGPEFLIYFQGTGAADDSGLPNDRFFAVRPEGSVSTLKIQRTERGDSAVYLCASSPPTGDEQFFGPGTRLTVL.

The V call is TRBV5-5, the J call TRBJ1-1; tentative D call: TRBD1 (6 bases). Per germline, CDR1 SGHKS and CDR2 YYEKEE (reference sequence). Trimming left V 4 bases short and J 1 base short, with 17 bases between. This CDR3 has 16 amino acids. The CDR3 loop reads CASSIVGGRSNTEAFF. The CDR3 nucleotides read TGTGCCAGCAGCATCGTAGGGGGACGTTCGAACACTGAAGCTTTCTTT.

This clonotype was counted between two and nine times. This chain links TRBV12-3 or TRBV12-4 with TRBJ1-2; 7 nucleotides line up with TRBD1. J lost 0 bases, V lost 5 bases, and 3 bases had no gene match. CDR3 length: 14 amino acids. In DNA, the CDR3 is TGTGCCAGCAGTAAGGGACAGCCTAACTATGGCTACACCTTC. Translation: CASSKGQPNYGYTF.

This clonotype was seen repeatedly, ten times or more. The chain recombines TRBV7-9 with TRBJ2-5, with D possibly matching TRBD2 (7 bases). The CDR3 runs 14 residues. CDR1 is SEHNR, CDR2 FQNEAQ, per germline (reference sequence). V was cut by 0 bases and J by 4 bases, with 9 bases left in between. The CDR3 loop reads CASSLAGGRETQYF. DNA of the CDR3: TGTGCCAGCAGCTTAGCGGGGGGGCGAGAGACCCAGTACTTC.

This chain joins TRBV6-2 or TRBV6-3 and TRBJ2-7; D remains ambiguous. The CDR3 length is 14 residues. Germline V gives CDR1 MNHEY, CDR2 SVGEGT. Trimming took 6 bases from V and 3 from J, leaving 15 bases between them. The CDR3 bases are TGTGCCAGCAGCGGGCGGAAACCCCTCTACGAGCAGTACTTC. Encoded protein: CASSGRKPLYEQYF.

The chain carries TRBV7-6 and TRBJ2-2; D is unclear. Germline CDR1 and CDR2: SGHVS and FNYEAQ. The CDR3 is 15 residues long. Trimming took off 6 bases at V and 5 bases at J, with 16 bases between the two ends. The CDR3 reads CASRDFEVRTGELFF. The DNA of the CDR3 is TGTGCCAGCAGAGACTTTGAGGTGCGGACCGGGGAGCTGTTTTTT.

This clonotype was detected many times. The genes are TRBV5-1 and TRBJ2-7, with D unclear. The CDR3 runs to 13 residues. V was shortened by 4 bases and J by 9 bases, with 17 bases between the two germline ends. CDR1 SGHRS and CDR2 YFSETQ come from the germline V gene. In DNA form, the CDR3 reads TGCGCCAGCAGCCCGCCCCGATCGGACGGGCAGTACTTC. This translates into CASSPPRSDGQYF.

This clonotype was seen more than once but under ten times. This rearrangement joins TRBV9 to TRBJ2-1; D call uncertain. Trimming left V 3 bases short and J 2 bases short, with 12 bases between. The germline V gene encodes CDR1 SGDLS and CDR2 YYNGEE. The CDR3 loop spans 15 amino acids. CDR3 nucleotides: TGTGCCAGCAGCGAGCCCCCATCGCCCTACAATGAGCAGTTCTTC. Translated, it gives CASSEPPSPYNEQFF.

The V gene is TRBV5-1, the J gene TRBJ2-5, with 12 bases that match TRBD2. The CDR3 covers 17 residues. The ends lost 0 bases at V and 0 bases at J; junction bases unmatched: 3. Germline loops: CDR1 SGHRS, CDR2 YFSETQ. As DNA, the CDR3 is TGCGCCAGCAGCTTGGGAGGGACTAGCGGGTACCAAGAGACCCAGTACTTC. Translation: CASSLGGTSGYQETQYF. Complete variable domain (other parts from reference TRBV5-1 and TRBJ2-5): KAGVTQTPRYLIKTRGQQVTLSCSPISGHRSVSWYQQTPGQGLQFLFEYFSETQRNKGNFPGRFSGRQFSNSRSEMNVSTLELGDSALYLCASSLGGTSGYQETQYFGPGTRLLVL.

The chain combines TRBV5-1 with TRBJ2-5; 7 nucleotides align to TRBD2. The junction had 14 bases not matched to a gene; V was cut back by 4 bases and J by 5 bases. The CDR3 contains 16 residues. Germline CDR1 and CDR2: SGHRS and YFSETQ. CDR3 amino acids: CASSPFGGLVAETQYF. In nucleotides, the CDR3 is TGCGCCAGCAGCCCATTCGGCGGACTAGTCGCGGAGACCCAGTACTTC.

The V call is TRBV18, the J call TRBJ2-2; D remains unclear. This CDR3 has 16 amino acids. V lost 2 bases and J 0 bases, leaving 10 bases between the germline ends. The germline CDR1 and CDR2 sequences are KGHSH and LQKENI. CDR3 amino acids: CASSPNFPANTGELFF. The CDR3 DNA follows: TGTGCCAGCTCACCAAATTTCCCAGCGAACACCGGGGAGCTGTTTTTT.

The chain combines TRBV7-2 with TRBJ2-1, with 13 positions matching TRBD2. The CDR3 consists of 22 residues. In germline, CDR1 is SGHTA, CDR2 FQGNSA. The V gene end was trimmed by 3 bases and the J gene end by 0 bases; junction bases not matched to a gene: 17. This chain's CDR3 is CASSFPRNRGLAGHSSYNEQFF. In nucleotides, the CDR3 is TGTGCCAGCAGCTTCCCACGGAACCGGGGACTAGCGGGGCACAGCTCCTACAATGAGCAGTTCTTC.

This clonotype appeared a few times. The chain has TRBV12-3 or TRBV12-4 and TRBJ2-3, with TRBD1 identical over 8 bases. The CDR3 covers 14 residues. V shed 6 bases and J 4 bases; nucleotides not matched to a gene: 6. The CDR3 is CASRPTGVADTQYF. CDR3 nucleotides: TGTGCCAGCAGGCCGACAGGGGTAGCAGATACGCAGTATTTT.

This clonotype was observed a handful of times. This chain joins TRBV6-2 or TRBV6-3 and TRBJ1-2; no clear D. CDR3 length: 12 amino acids. CDR1 MNHEY and CDR2 SVGEGT come from the germline V gene. Trimming pared 2 bases from V and 8 bases from J, leaving 9 bases between. The CDR3 DNA is TGTGCCAGCAGTTACCCCCATTACGGCTACACCTTC. It is translated as CASSYPHYGYTF.

This clonotype was picked up a small number of times. The rearrangement uses TRBV12-3 or TRBV12-4 and TRBJ2-7; 9 positions match TRBD1. With 2 bases clipped from V and 0 bases from J, the junction kept 2 bases outside the gene matches. The CDR3 runs to 15 residues. The CDR3 sequence: CASSLRGQGSYEQYF. As DNA, the CDR3 is TGTGCCAGCAGTTTAAGGGGACAGGGCTCCTACGAGCAGTACTTC.

The V and J genes are TRBV5-1 and TRBJ2-7; 15 bases are a match to TRBD2. The germline gives CDR1 SGHRS, CDR2 YFSETQ. V lost 4 bases to trimming and J lost 2 bases; unmatched junction nucleotides: 4. The CDR3 spans 16 residues. CDR3 sequence reads: CASSPGLAGGPYEQYF. Written as DNA, the CDR3 is TGCGCCAGCAGCCCGGGACTAGCGGGAGGACCCTACGAGCAGTACTTC.

This clonotype turned up a few times. The chain joins TRBV7-2 to TRBJ2-5; D call uncertain. With 1 base removed from V and 5 bases from J, the gap between germline ends came to 20 bases. Per the germline V gene, CDR1 is SGHTA and CDR2 is FQGNSA. This CDR3 contains 17 residues. CDR3 sequence (DNA): TGTGCCAGCAGCTTAGAATTGTATCCTCTGAAGCAGGAGACCCAGTACTTC. Protein sequence: CASSLELYPLKQETQYF. The full variable domain, completed using reference TRBV7-2 and TRBJ2-5, is GAGVSQSPSNKVTEKGKDVELRCDPISGHTALYWYRQSLGQGLEFLIYFQGNSAPDKSGLPSDRFSAERTGGSVSTLTIQRTQQEDSAVYLCASSLELYPLKQETQYFGPGTRLLVL.

In its sample, this clonotype was seen a few times. V is TRBV6-5 and J is TRBJ1-2; 7 bases agree with TRBD1. CDR1 and CDR2 from the germline V gene are MNHEY and SVGAGI. V was clipped by 5 bases and J by 3 bases; unmatched bases: 9. CDR3 length equals 15 residues. CDR3 nucleotide sequence: TGTGCCAGCAGTGTTCAGGGGGAAACGTACTATGGCTACACCTTC. This sequence encodes CASSVQGETYYGYTF.

There are a few counts of this clonotype. The chain uses TRBV14 and TRBJ1-6; D uncertain. The CDR3 is 14 amino acids. Trimming took off 4 bases at V and 5 bases at J, with 9 bases between the two ends. The germline gives CDR1 SGHDN, CDR2 FVKESK. The CDR3 loop reads CASSPATHNSPLHF. CDR3 nucleotides: TGTGCCAGCAGCCCCGCCACACATAATTCACCCCTCCACTTT.

The V and J genes are TRBV4-2 and TRBJ2-5; tentative D call: TRBD2 (5 bases). The ends were cut back, 0 bases at V and 6 bases at J, with 20 bases in the middle. The CDR3 is 17 amino acids. Germline values: CDR1 LGHNA, CDR2 YNFKEQ. The CDR3 DNA sequence: TGTGCCAGCAGCCAAGAGGGCGCGAGGGCCCATTCTCAGACCCAGTACTTC. Its translation: CASSQEGARAHSQTQYF.

This clonotype was recorded a few times. The genes are TRBV9 and TRBJ2-1, with D perhaps matching TRBD1 (5 bases). Trimming removed 0 bases at V and 4 bases at J, with 5 bases between. This CDR3 is built from 13 residues. Germline V lookup: CDR1 SGDLS, CDR2 YYNGEE. In nucleotides, the CDR3 is TGTGCCAGCAGCGTAGGGACATACAATGAGCAGTTCTTC. Its protein is CASSVGTYNEQFF.

This clonotype has just a few counts. V usage is TRBV12-3 or TRBV12-4 and J usage is TRBJ1-1, with no clear D. The CDR3 loop spans 11 amino acids. V was clipped by 3 bases and J by 5 bases, with 4 bases between them. The CDR3 nucleotides are TGTGCCAGCAGTTTTGGAACTGAAGCTTTCTTT. It codes for CASSFGTEAFF.

J is TRBJ2-2 and V is TRBV6-1, with 9 bases aligning to TRBD2. Germline loops: CDR1 MNHNS, CDR2 SASEGT. The length of the CDR3 is 15 residues. V shed 5 bases, J shed 4 bases, and the junction held 5 bases outside the gene matches. The CDR3 loop reads CASSSLAGVTGELFF. Written as DNA, the CDR3 is TGTGCCAGCAGTTCCTTAGCGGGGGTCACCGGGGAGCTGTTTTTT.

In its sample, this clonotype was seen a few times. The chain combines TRBV6-6 with TRBJ2-2; tentatively, D is TRBD2 (6 bases). The V gene lost 10 bases and the J gene lost 4 bases, with 22 bases spanning the gap. CDR3 length: 16 amino acids. CDR1 is MNHNY, CDR2 SVGAGI, per germline (reference sequence). The CDR3 DNA reads TGTGCCACAGCGCCGGGAGCGACGATCCGCACCGGGGAGCTGTTTTTT. This encodes CATAPGATIRTGELFF.

This clonotype was counted a few times. This chain connects TRBV12-3 or TRBV12-4 to TRBJ1-1, with D unclear. Trimming shortened V by 3 bases and J by 6 bases, and 8 bases separated the two germline ends. The CDR3 extends over 12 amino acids. The CDR3 loop reads CASSFGRAEAFF. CDR3 nucleotide sequence: TGTGCCAGCAGTTTCGGACGGGCTGAAGCTTTCTTT.

This clonotype was found a few times. An end of the junction differs from the germline gene, which may be a read error. J is TRBJ2-1 and V is TRBV25-1; tentatively, D is TRBD1 or TRBD2 (5 bases each). Per the germline V gene, CDR1 is MGHDK and CDR2 is SYGVNS. The CDR3 loop spans 15 amino acids. In DNA form, the CDR3 reads TGTGCCAGCAGTGCGAGGGCTGGGGCCTACAGTGAGCAGTTCTTC. Protein sequence: CASSARAGAYSEQFF.

This clonotype appeared a few times. The chain joins TRBV9 to TRBJ2-2; 11 bases map to TRBD1. Unmatched junction bases numbered 7, after V lost 3 bases and J lost 6 bases. There are 16 residues in the CDR3. CDR1 and CDR2 from the germline V gene are SGDLS and YYNGEE. Here the CDR3 reads CASSARDRGFAGELFF. For the CDR3, the DNA is TGTGCCAGCAGCGCCCGGGACAGGGGGTTCGCCGGGGAGCTGTTTTTT.

This clonotype was observed many times. The rearrangement links TRBV3-1 to TRBJ2-7; 8 bases align to TRBD1. Per the germline V gene, CDR1 is LGHDT and CDR2 is YNNKEL (reference sequence). V trimming: 1 base; J trimming: 0 bases; junction bases outside the gene matches: 2. The CDR3 has 15 residues. This CDR3 reads CASSQGTGGSYEQYF. CDR3 DNA sequence: TGTGCCAGCAGCCAAGGAACAGGGGGCTCCTACGAGCAGTACTTC.